This TCR beta chain was recovered during a study of cytomegalovirus exposure and HLA in healthy donors. Produced via immunoSEQ multiplex PCR; TCRdb's table is partial and in-frame only. The top ten hold 4.5% of the sample, which has about 140,000 clones, roughly 87% seen once. Trimming shortened V by 1 base and J by 5 bases, and 15 bases separated the two germline ends. The CDR3 is 15 amino acids. CDR1 is SNHLY and CDR2 is FYNNEI in the germline V gene. General study points: In vitro, three CMV-associated chains proved specific for CMV antigens. The study designated about 180 TCR beta chains cytomegalovirus-associated.

With respect to this clone: Its antigen is not known. The same CDR3 can be traced to other DNA sequences in this sample.

The chain links TRBV2 to TRBJ2-7; TRBD2 might be the D (5 bases). This clonotype originated in a man between 18 and 29 years old in good health and CMV-seropositive. Sequencing input: PBMCs. CDR3 coding DNA: TGTGCCAGCAGTGAAGAAGCGAGACGAGGGAACGAGCAGTACTTC. It encodes CASSEEARRGNEQYF.